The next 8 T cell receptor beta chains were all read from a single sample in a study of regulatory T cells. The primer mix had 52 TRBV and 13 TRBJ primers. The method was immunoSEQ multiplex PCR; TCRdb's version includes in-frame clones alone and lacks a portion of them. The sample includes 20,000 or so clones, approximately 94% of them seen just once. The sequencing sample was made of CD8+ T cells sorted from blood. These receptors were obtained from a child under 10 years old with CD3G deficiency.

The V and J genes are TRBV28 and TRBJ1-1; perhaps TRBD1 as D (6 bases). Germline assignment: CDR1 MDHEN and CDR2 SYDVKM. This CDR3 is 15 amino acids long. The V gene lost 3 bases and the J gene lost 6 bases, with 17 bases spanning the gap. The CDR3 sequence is CASSFSPQGFAEAFF. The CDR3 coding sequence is TGTGCCAGCAGTTTCTCTCCTCAGGGGTTCGCTGAAGCTTTCTTT.

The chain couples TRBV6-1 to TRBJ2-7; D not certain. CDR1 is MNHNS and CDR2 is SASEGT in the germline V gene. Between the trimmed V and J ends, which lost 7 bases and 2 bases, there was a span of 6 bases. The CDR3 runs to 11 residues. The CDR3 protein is CASIGPYEQYF. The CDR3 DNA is TGTGCCAGCATCGGGCCCTACGAGCAGTACTTC.

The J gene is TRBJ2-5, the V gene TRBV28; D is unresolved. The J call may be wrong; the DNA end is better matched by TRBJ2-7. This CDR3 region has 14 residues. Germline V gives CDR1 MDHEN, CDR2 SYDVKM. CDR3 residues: CASSLNTDSYEQYF. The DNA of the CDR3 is TGTGCCAGCAGTTTAAACACCGACTCCTACGAGCAGTACTTC.

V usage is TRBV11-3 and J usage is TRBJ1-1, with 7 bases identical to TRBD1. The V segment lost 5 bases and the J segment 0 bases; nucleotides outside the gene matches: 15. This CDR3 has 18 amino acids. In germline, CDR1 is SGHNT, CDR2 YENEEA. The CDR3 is CASSIPRDSEFMNTEAFF. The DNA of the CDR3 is TGTGCCAGCAGCATACCCCGGGACAGCGAATTCATGAACACTGAAGCTTTCTTT. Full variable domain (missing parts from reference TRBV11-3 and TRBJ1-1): EAGVVQSPRYKIIEKKQPVAFWCNPISGHNTLYWYLQNLGQGPELLIRYENEEAVDDSQLPKDRFSAERLKGVDSTLKIQPAELGDSAVYLCASSIPRDSEFMNTEAFFGQGTRLTVV.

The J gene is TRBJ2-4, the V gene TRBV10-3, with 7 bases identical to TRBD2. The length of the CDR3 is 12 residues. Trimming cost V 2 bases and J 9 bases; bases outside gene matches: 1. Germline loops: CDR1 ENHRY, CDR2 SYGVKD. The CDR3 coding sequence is TGTGCCATCAGTGAGCCGGGAGGCATTCAGTACTTC. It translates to CAISEPGGIQYF.

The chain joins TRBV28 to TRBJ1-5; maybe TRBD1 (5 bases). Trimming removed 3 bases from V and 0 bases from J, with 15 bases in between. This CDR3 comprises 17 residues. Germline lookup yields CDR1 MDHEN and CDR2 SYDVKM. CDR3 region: CASSLYGGVGSNQPQHF. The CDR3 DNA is TGTGCCAGCAGTTTGTACGGGGGGGTAGGTAGCAATCAGCCCCAGCATTTT.

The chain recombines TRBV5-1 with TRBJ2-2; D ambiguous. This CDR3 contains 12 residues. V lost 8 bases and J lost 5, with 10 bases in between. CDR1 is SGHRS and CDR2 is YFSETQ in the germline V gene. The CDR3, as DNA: TGCGCCAGTAGGAGTGTAACCGGGGAGCTGTTTTTT. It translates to CASRSVTGELFF.

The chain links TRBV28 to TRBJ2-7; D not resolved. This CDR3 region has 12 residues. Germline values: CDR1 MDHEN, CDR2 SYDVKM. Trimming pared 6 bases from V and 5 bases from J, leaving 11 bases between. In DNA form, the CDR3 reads TGTGCCAGCAGCGGGCTGTCCCACGAGCAGTACTTC. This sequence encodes CASSGLSHEQYF.